This T cell receptor beta chain emerged from a study of T cell changes during pregnancy in multiple sclerosis (dated by TCRdb to between 2017 and 2020). Broadly, across the study: Changes in the T cell repertoire over the course of pregnancy were examined in this study in women with multiple sclerosis.

About this clone: Its antigen is currently not known. The input lacks base qualities; no much larger clone sits a single base away.

V is trimmed back by 7 bases and J by 1 base, and the junction contains 9 bases that no gene match accounts for. The CDR3 contains 15 residues, cysteine and phenylalanine counted. Only the CDR3 portion is preserved as DNA: 45 bases, with reading frame beginning at the first base. The germline V gene specifies MNHNS as CDR1 and SASEGT as CDR2. Library preparation employed the immunoSEQ multiplex PCR assay. Held by TCRdb, this immuneACCESS table contains in-frame sequences only and omits some clones. Under half of the omission traces to an unresolved V gene where checked; the cause of the rest is unknown. Here the sample has fewer than 25,000 clones; about 89% occur a single time. The ten largest clones represent around 0.69% of the sample.

The chain couples TRBV6-1 to TRBJ2-7, with 8 middle bases fitting TRBD1. The origin of this receptor is a female donor in good health, enrolled as a control in a pregnancy study. The sequencing used CD4+ T cells from peripheral blood mononuclear cells, collected in the third trimester of pregnancy. The CDR3 is CASIIRQGFSYEQYF. The sequenced DNA: TGTGCCAGCATTATCCGACAGGGGTTTTCCTACGAGCAGTACTTC.